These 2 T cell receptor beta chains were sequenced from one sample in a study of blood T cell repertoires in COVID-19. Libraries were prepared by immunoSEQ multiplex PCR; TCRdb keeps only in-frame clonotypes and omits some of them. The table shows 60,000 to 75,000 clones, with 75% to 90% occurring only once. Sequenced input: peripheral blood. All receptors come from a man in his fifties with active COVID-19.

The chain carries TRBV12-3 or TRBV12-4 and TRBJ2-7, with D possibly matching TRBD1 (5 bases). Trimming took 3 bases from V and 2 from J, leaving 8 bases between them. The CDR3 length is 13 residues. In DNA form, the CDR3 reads TGTGCCAGCAGTTTGAAAGGGGCCTACGAGCAGTACTTC. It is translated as CASSLKGAYEQYF.

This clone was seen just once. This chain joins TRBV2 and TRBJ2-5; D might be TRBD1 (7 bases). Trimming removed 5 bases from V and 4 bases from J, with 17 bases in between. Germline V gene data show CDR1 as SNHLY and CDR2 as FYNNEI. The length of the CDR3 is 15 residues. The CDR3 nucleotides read TGTGCCAGCAGTCAGGCAGGGGGGCCAGGAGAGACCCAGTACTTC. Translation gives CASSQAGGPGETQYF.